This TCR beta chain was sequenced during a study of tumor-infiltrating lymphocytes in primary liver carcinoma. Overall study: Staged T1-T3 N0M0, the tumors had sizes that ranged from roughly 4.2 to 10 cm across.

This clonotype was recorded once. Its matching antigen is unknown. The junction and the germline gene differ at one end; a read error may be behind it. Findings and caveats of the study: The 250 largest clones made up significantly more of tumor than blood repertoires (p = 0.039). Only about 8-24% of top clones were detected in all five tumor regions.

A primer in the constant region served to generate TCR beta cDNA from 450 to 600 ng of total RNA. Generation of the TCR beta libraries relied on three nested multiplex PCR rounds using slightly modified ARM-PCR. TCRdb reanalysed the multiplex PCR reads using MiXCR and keeps one entry per CDR3 protein. The table lists more than 20,000 distinct CDR3 sequences, 75% to 85% of them singletons, with 35% in the top ten. Unsorted bulk tissue of roughly 19-30 mg yielded co-extracted RNA and DNA. The TCR sequence derives from a woman in her twenties or thirties with primary liver carcinoma and hepatitis B virus infection. Sequences were obtained from liver tumor tissue from sampling region 2. The subset denotes: tumor region T2, inferior pole.

The CDR3 sequence is CASSLRRGRLSEGFF. As DNA, the CDR3 is TGTGCCAGCAGCTTAAGAAGAGGGAGGTTAAGTGAAGGTTTCTTT. The genes are TRBV11-2 and TRBJ1-1; D is unresolved. The CDR3 is made up of 15 amino acids. Germline V gives CDR1 SGHAT, CDR2 FQNNGV.